Listed below are T cell receptor beta chains from one sample, sequenced in a study of OX40 agonist ivuxolimab in advanced cancers. Only in-frame clones appear in the TCRdb table, and some are missing; sequencing was by immunoSEQ multiplex PCR. In the table there are fewer than 70,000 clones, over 65% of which are singletons. Sample: CD4+ or CD8+ T cells sorted from blood, taken in a trial of the OX40 agonist ivuxolimab. Receptors originate from an adult with an advanced solid tumor such as melanoma, head and neck, liver or kidney cancer. CDR3s include the opening cysteine and the closing phenylalanine or tryptophan. A D gene is named only where the DNA matches it firmly. The listing skips clone size in some rows; elsewhere it reads once, few, many or a size class.

once	TRBV19	.	TRBJ1-1	CASSMGSWNTEAFF	TGTGCCAGTAGTATGGGCAGTTGGAACACTGAAGCTTTCTTT
.	TRBV30	.	TRBJ1-5	CAWSSPPSGNQPQHF	TGTGCCTGGTCGTCTCCGCCATCCGGCAATCAGCCCCAGCATTTT
medium-sized	TRBV7-7	TRBD1	TRBJ1-1	CASSLDQGATAFF	TGTGCTAGCAGCTTAGATCAGGGGGCAACGGCTTTCTTT
.	TRBV5-1	.	TRBJ2-7	CASSLDPSSYEQYF	TGCGCCAGCAGCTTGGATCCCAGCTCCTACGAGCAGTACTTC
.	TRBV21-1	.	TRBJ2-7	CASMDRDVKIPYEQYF	TGTGCCAGCATGGACAGGGATGTCAAGATCCCCTACGAGCAGTACTTC
.	TRBV5-4	.	TRBJ2-1	CASSLAGRGGANEQFF	TGTGCCAGCAGCTTGGCAGGCAGAGGGGGGGCCAATGAGCAGTTCTTC
.	TRBV28	TRBD2	TRBJ2-5	CASIGGGGTMGGETQYF	TGTGCCAGCATTGGCGGGGGGGGTACCATGGGTGGAGAGACCCAGTACTTC
once	TRBV6-6	.	TRBJ2-7	CASRQSGRDEQYF	TGTGCCAGCAGGCAATCAGGCCGGGACGAGCAGTACTTC
.	TRBV7-9	TRBD1	TRBJ1-6	CASSRDSGNSPLHF	TGTGCCAGCAGCCGGGACAGTGGGAATTCACCCCTCCACTTT
.	TRBV6-5	TRBD2	TRBJ2-1	CASSPGTKLREQFF	TGTGCCAGCAGCCCCGGGACTAAGCTACGTGAGCAGTTCTTC
.	TRBV30	.	TRBJ1-3	CAWNQGVTGNTIYF	TGTGCCTGGAATCAGGGTGTAACTGGAAACACCATATATTTT
.	TRBV10-3	.	TRBJ2-5	CAIRGVAGETQYF	TGTGCCATCCGTGGCGTGGCGGGGGAGACCCAGTACTTC
.	TRBV10-3	.	TRBJ1-5	CAISGALALGDQPQHF	TGTGCCATCAGCGGGGCGTTGGCCCTGGGGGATCAGCCCCAGCATTTT
.	TRBV7-2	.	TRBJ1-2	CASSSQGSYGYTF	TGTGCCAGCAGCTCTCAGGGTTCCTATGGCTACACCTTC
.	TRBV4-2	.	TRBJ2-5	CASSQDWIALQETQYF	TGTGCCAGCAGCCAAGATTGGATAGCATTACAAGAGACCCAGTACTTC
.	TRBV30	.	TRBJ2-2	CAWSVGGGTGNTGELFF	TGTGCCTGGAGTGTAGGGGGAGGGACAGGAAACACCGGGGAGCTGTTTTTT
.	TRBV6-5	.	TRBJ2-5	CASRHPLGGETQYF	TGTGCCAGCAGACACCCCCTTGGGGGGGAGACCCAGTACTTC